The 22 T cell receptor beta chains presented below share a single source sample, sequenced in a study of control samples from healthy donors and cancer patients. Here immunoSEQ multiplex PCR was the method, and the copy in TCRdb shows in-frame clones only, minus some. The repertoire has about 50,000 clones, almost 90% of them found once; the top ten carry under 45%. Input material: PBMCs. The origin of the receptors is a man aged 45 to 65 with head and neck cancer.

The rearrangement joins TRBV28 to TRBJ2-5, with TRBD1 as a possible D gene (5 bases). CDR1 is MDHEN and CDR2 is SYDVKM in the germline V gene. With 7 bases removed from V and 5 bases from J, the gap between germline ends came to 17 bases. The CDR3 runs 14 residues. CDR3 loop: CASNQPEPGETQYF. Here the CDR3 DNA reads TGTGCCAGCAACCAACCGGAACCAGGGGAGACCCAGTACTTC.

This chain joins TRBV5-6 and TRBJ2-5; 10 bases are shared with TRBD2. With 6 bases clipped from V and 5 bases from J, the junction kept 16 bases outside the gene matches. The V gene's germline CDR1 is SGHDT and CDR2 YYEEEE. CDR3 length: 17 amino acids. CDR3 sequence (DNA): TGTGCCAGCACTTTTGACCGAGCGGGAGGGCCCGGGGAGACCCAGTACTTC. This encodes CASTFDRAGGPGETQYF.

The rearrangement joins TRBV4-1 to TRBJ2-1, with TRBD2 identical over 13 bases. This CDR3 region has 16 residues. Germline CDR1 and CDR2: MGHRA and YSYEKL. V lost 2 bases, J lost 9 bases, and 7 bases stayed unmatched. The CDR3 coding sequence is TGCGCCAGCAGCCAAACTAGCGGGGGGGCCGTGGGTGAGCAGTTCTTC. Translating it yields CASSQTSGGAVGEQFF.

The rearrangement links TRBV4-1 to TRBJ1-5, with TRBD1 identical over 7 bases. The CDR3 sequence is 14 residues long. Germline CDR1 reads MGHRA; CDR2 reads YSYEKL. The V segment lost 4 bases and the J segment 4 bases; nucleotides outside the gene matches: 4. The CDR3 DNA sequence: TGCGCCAGCAGCCCAGGACAGGATAATCAGCCCCAGCATTTT. Protein sequence: CASSPGQDNQPQHF.

The chain is built from TRBV3-1 (or the pseudogene TRBV3-2) and TRBJ1-5, with 7 bases lining up with TRBD1. CDR1 and CDR2 (germline): LGHDT, YNNKEL (reference sequence). The CDR3 extends over 16 amino acids. With 0 bases clipped from V and 8 bases from J, the junction kept 10 bases outside the gene matches. CDR3 residues: CASSQDSTGLLEPQHF. CDR3 DNA: TGTGCCAGCAGCCAAGATTCGACAGGGTTATTAGAGCCCCAGCATTTT.

V usage is TRBV2 and J usage is TRBJ2-3; 11 bases line up with TRBD2. Germline loops: CDR1 SNHLY, CDR2 FYNNEI. The CDR3 runs 16 residues. Trimming cost V 1 base and J 7 bases; bases outside gene matches: 7. The DNA of the CDR3 is TGTGCCAGCAGTGAAGATGTAGCGGGGGGGCAAAATACGCAGTATTTT. Residues: CASSEDVAGGQNTQYF.

The gene calls are TRBV27 and TRBJ2-5; TRBD2 matches at 9 bases. Germline values: CDR1 MNHEY, CDR2 SMNVEV (reference sequence). The CDR3 runs to 16 residues. V lost 4 bases and J lost 2; bases outside the gene matches: 8. DNA of the CDR3: TGTGCCAGCAGTTATTGGAATAGCGGGGGTCAAGAGACCCAGTACTTC. Its translation is CASSYWNSGGQETQYF.

The chain couples TRBV7-3 to TRBJ2-3, with 8 bases identical to TRBD1. The germline gives CDR1 SGHTA, CDR2 FQGTGA. V was pared by 1 base and J by 14 bases, with 5 bases of the junction left unmatched. The CDR3 covers 12 residues. The CDR3 spells CASSLIRGPLYF. The CDR3, as DNA: TGTGCCAGCAGCTTAATCAGGGGGCCTTTGTATTTT.

This clone turned up a few times. The V gene is TRBV5-1, the J gene TRBJ2-1; 11 nucleotides match TRBD2. Germline V gene sequence: CDR1 SGHRS, CDR2 YFSETQ. The CDR3 loop spans 17 amino acids. The V segment lost 0 bases and the J segment 12 bases; nucleotides outside the gene matches: 14. CDR3 protein: CASSLGWTGRGTSGQFF. The DNA of the CDR3 is TGCGCCAGCAGCTTGGGATGGACAGGGAGGGGGACTAGCGGGCAGTTCTTC. The full variable domain, in which reference TRBV5-1 and TRBJ2-1 provide the parts outside the CDR3, is KAGVTQTPRYLIKTRGQQVTLSCSPISGHRSVSWYQQTPGQGLQFLFEYFSETQRNKGNFPGRFSGRQFSNSRSEMNVSTLELGDSALYLCASSLGWTGRGTSGQFFGPGTRLTVL.

V is TRBV3-1 (or the pseudogene TRBV3-2) and J is TRBJ2-1, with TRBD1 matching over 10 bases. The CDR3 runs 15 residues. The germline gives CDR1 LGHDT, CDR2 YNNKEL (reference sequence). J was trimmed by 8 bases and V by 0 bases; bases with no gene match: 4. CDR3 region: CASSQDGTGADEQFF. DNA of the CDR3: TGTGCCAGCAGCCAAGACGGGACAGGGGCTGATGAGCAGTTCTTC.

This chain joins TRBV5-1 and TRBJ2-3, with D tentatively TRBD2 (6 bases). Between the trimmed V and J ends, which lost 8 bases and 5 bases, there was a span of 9 bases. The CDR3 loop spans 11 amino acids. From germline, CDR1 is SGHRS and CDR2 YFSETQ. The CDR3: CASFGGDTQYF. Written as DNA, the CDR3 is TGCGCCAGTTTCGGGGGAGATACGCAGTATTTT.

CDR3 coding DNA: TGTGCCAGCAGTATCAGGGGTGGGGAAAAACTGTTTTTT. Amino acid sequence: CASSIRGGEKLFF. This rearrangement joins TRBV7-2 to TRBJ1-4, with a possible D match to TRBD1 (6 bases). V lost 6 bases to trimming and J lost 8 bases, with 13 bases between them. Germline loops: CDR1 SGHTA, CDR2 FQGNSA. The CDR3 runs to 13 residues.

This chain joins TRBV5-1 and TRBJ2-5; TRBD1 or TRBD2 may be the D gene (5 bases each). The CDR3 sequence is 14 residues long. The V and J ends lost 4 bases and 1 base respectively, with 11 bases between them. CDR1 and CDR2 from the germline V gene are SGHRS and YFSETQ. CDR3 protein: CASSPGTSQETQYF. The CDR3 region has the DNA TGCGCCAGCAGCCCGGGGACGTCCCAAGAGACCCAGTACTTC.

This clone was found once. The chain is built from TRBV14 and TRBJ2-1; 13 bases fit TRBD2. The germline gives CDR1 SGHDN, CDR2 FVKESK. This CDR3 region has 15 residues. V trimming: 6 bases; J trimming: 7 bases; junction bases outside the gene matches: 6. The CDR3 DNA reads as TGTGCCAGCAGGCCGGGACTAGCGGGAAAGAATGAGCAGTTCTTC. This encodes CASRPGLAGKNEQFF.

The genes are TRBV6-5 and TRBJ2-7; TRBD2 matches 9 bases. Germline loops: CDR1 MNHEY, CDR2 SVGAGI. Trimming at V came to 7 bases and at J to 0 bases, leaving 4 bases not matched to a gene. The CDR3 contains 14 residues. In DNA form, the CDR3 reads TGTGCCAGCAAGCGACTAGCGGCCTCCTACGAGCAGTACTTC. It is translated as CASKRLAASYEQYF.

This chain uses TRBV9 with TRBJ2-1; 10 positions agree with TRBD2. The CDR3 loop spans 16 amino acids. Germline V gives CDR1 SGDLS, CDR2 YYNGEE. Losses at the gene ends were 3 bases for V and 6 bases for J; bases not matched to a gene: 9. The CDR3 loop is CASSEVGTSAANEQFF. CDR3 bases: TGTGCCAGCAGCGAGGTGGGGACTAGCGCCGCCAATGAGCAGTTCTTC.

The V call is TRBV11-2, the J call TRBJ2-3, with 8 bases fitting TRBD2. J lost 5 bases, V lost 0 bases, and 7 bases had no gene match. The V gene's germline CDR1 is SGHAT and CDR2 FQNNGV. The CDR3 is 16 amino acids. The chain's CDR3 is CASSLELAVYGDTQYF. The CDR3 DNA is TGTGCCAGCAGCTTAGAACTAGCGGTATATGGAGATACGCAGTATTTT.

Only a few counts were recorded for this clone. The J gene is TRBJ2-7, the V gene TRBV19; D is uncertain. This CDR3 is built from 14 residues. Germline-derived CDR1 and CDR2 are LNHDA and SQIVND (reference sequence). V was clipped by 1 base and J by 0 bases, with 7 bases between them. The CDR3 sequence: CASSIGPSSYEQYF. CDR3 DNA: TGTGCCAGTAGTATAGGACCGAGCTCCTACGAGCAGTACTTC. Full variable domain (outside the CDR3, taken from reference TRBV19 and TRBJ2-7): DGGITQSPKYLFRKEGQNVTLSCEQNLNHDAMYWYRQDPGQGLRLIYYSQIVNDFQKGDIAEGYSVSREKKESFPLTVTSAQKNPTAFYLCASSIGPSSYEQYFGPGTRLTVT.

On this clone itself: Distinct nucleotide sequences in the sample also encode this CDR3. This chain joins TRBV28 and TRBJ1-2, with D unresolved. V lost 2 bases to trimming and J lost 0 bases, with 4 bases between them. The germline gives CDR1 MDHEN, CDR2 SYDVKM. The CDR3 is 13 residues long. The CDR3 reads CASSLRTNYGYTF. The CDR3 DNA reads as TGTGCCAGCAGTTTACGAACTAACTATGGCTACACCTTC.

V is TRBV10-1 and J is TRBJ1-1; possibly TRBD1 for D (5 bases). There are 13 residues in the CDR3. The germline gives CDR1 WNHNN, CDR2 SYGVQD (reference sequence). V shed 6 bases and J shed 5 bases, with 13 bases lying between them. CDR3 in amino acids: CASRPKKGTEAFF. The CDR3 nucleotides are TGCGCCAGCAGACCCAAAAAGGGGACTGAAGCTTTCTTT.

The chain carries TRBV6-5 and TRBJ1-5; D remains unclear. The CDR3 runs to 14 residues. Trimming took off 0 bases at V and 0 bases at J, with 3 bases between the two ends. Germline V gene lookup returns CDR1 MNHEY and CDR2 SVGAGI. The CDR3 bases are TGTGCCAGCAGTTACTCGGGTAGCAATCAGCCCCAGCATTTT. Translation: CASSYSGSNQPQHF.

The chain links TRBV2 to TRBJ1-1; TRBD1 might be the D (6 bases). In germline, CDR1 is SNHLY, CDR2 FYNNEI. V lost 6 bases, J lost 6 bases, and 14 bases lay in between. The CDR3 extends over 13 amino acids. CDR3 nucleotide sequence: TGTGCCAGCAGGATAACAGGGATTTCTGAAGCTTTCTTT. As protein: CASRITGISEAFF.